A selection of T cell receptor beta chains follows, all from one sample in a study of blood T cells in healthy people across ages. One entry per CDR3 protein, called by TCRdb with MiXCR from the 5' RACE reads. The sample contains more than 1.4 million distinct CDR3 sequences, around 42% of which appear only once. Sequencing was carried out using blood. The receptors derive from a woman between 18 and 30 years old in good health. CDR3s include the opening cysteine and the closing phenylalanine or tryptophan. The D gene is left open where the match is weak. The size of a clone is reported for some rows only, either as once, few or many, or as a class for expanded clones.

J gene: TRBJ2-5; clone size: NA; D gene: NA; V gene: TRBV12-3/TRBV12-4; CDR3 protein: CASSSLGLAETQYF; CDR3 DNA: TGTGCCAGCAGTTCACTCGGGCTAGCAGAGACCCAGTACTTC
J gene: TRBJ2-7; clone size: NA; D gene: NA; V gene: TRBV7-3; CDR3 protein: CASSLKDSLKNEQYF; CDR3 DNA: TGTGCCAGCAGCTTAAAGGACTCCTTAAAGAATGAGCAGTACTTC
J gene: TRBJ2-7; clone size: NA; D gene: NA; V gene: TRBV21-1; CDR3 protein: CASSKPGGGDEQYF; CDR3 DNA: TGTGCCAGCAGCAAGCCCGGGGGGGGTGATGAGCAGTACTTC
J gene: TRBJ2-1; clone size: NA; D gene: NA; V gene: TRBV7-8; CDR3 protein: CASSLLPVSSYNEQFF; CDR3 DNA: TGTGCCAGCAGCTTACTCCCCGTCTCCTCCTACAATGAGCAGTTCTTC
J gene: TRBJ2-1; clone size: few; D gene: TRBD2; V gene: TRBV5-1; CDR3 protein: CASSFRDYAFF; CDR3 DNA: TGCGCCAGCAGCTTCCGGGACTATGCGTTCTTC
J gene: TRBJ2-1; clone size: few; D gene: TRBD2; V gene: TRBV7-2; CDR3 protein: CASSLELAGTYEQFF; CDR3 DNA: TGTGCCAGCAGCTTAGAACTAGCGGGAACCTATGAGCAGTTCTTC
J gene: TRBJ2-3; clone size: NA; D gene: NA; V gene: TRBV3-1; CDR3 protein: CASSPPDPAPDTQYF; CDR3 DNA: TGTGCCAGCAGCCCACCCGATCCGGCCCCAGATACGCAGTATTTT
J gene: TRBJ1-1; clone size: NA; D gene: TRBD1; V gene: TRBV10-3; CDR3 protein: CAIARDRDGNTEAFF; CDR3 DNA: TGTGCCATCGCTCGGGACAGGGATGGGAACACTGAAGCTTTCTTT
J gene: TRBJ2-2; clone size: NA; D gene: NA; V gene: TRBV12-3/TRBV12-4; CDR3 protein: CASSHSDTRNTGELFF; CDR3 DNA: TGTGCCAGCAGTCACTCGGACACCAGGAACACCGGGGAGCTGTTTTTT
J gene: TRBJ2-3; clone size: NA; D gene: NA; V gene: TRBV12-3/TRBV12-4; CDR3 protein: CASIVGTDTQYF; CDR3 DNA: TGTGCCAGCATTGTTGGGACAGATACGCAGTATTTT
J gene: TRBJ2-7; clone size: NA; D gene: NA; V gene: TRBV28; CDR3 protein: CASTGRSYEQYF; CDR3 DNA: TGTGCCAGTACGGGCAGATCCTACGAGCAGTACTTC
J gene: TRBJ1-1; clone size: NA; D gene: NA; V gene: TRBV6-6; CDR3 protein: CASIDGGRGTEAFF; CDR3 DNA: TGTGCCAGCATCGACGGGGGGCGAGGCACTGAAGCTTTCTTT
J gene: TRBJ2-7; clone size: NA; D gene: NA; V gene: TRBV5-1; CDR3 protein: CASSISLVGDEQYF; CDR3 DNA: TGCGCCAGCAGCATAAGCTTAGTGGGTGACGAGCAGTACTTC
J gene: TRBJ2-1; clone size: NA; D gene: TRBD1; V gene: TRBV19; CDR3 protein: CASSRPDREKGNEQFF; CDR3 DNA: TGTGCCAGTTCACGACCTGACAGGGAAAAGGGCAATGAGCAGTTCTTC
J gene: TRBJ2-7; clone size: NA; D gene: TRBD2; V gene: TRBV20-1; CDR3 protein: CSARTSVGYEQYF; CDR3 DNA: TGCAGTGCGAGGACTAGCGTGGGCTACGAGCAGTACTTC
J gene: TRBJ2-7; clone size: NA; D gene: NA; V gene: TRBV7-9; CDR3 protein: CAIEGGSGESFYEQYF; CDR3 DNA: TGTGCCATCGAAGGGGGGAGCGGGGAGTCTTTCTACGAGCAGTACTTC
J gene: TRBJ2-5; clone size: few; D gene: TRBD2; V gene: TRBV6-5; CDR3 protein: CASRPGTSGSMHEQYF; CDR3 DNA: TGTGCCAGCAGACCCGGGACTAGCGGGAGTATGCATGAGCAGTACTTC
J gene: TRBJ2-7; clone size: NA; D gene: NA; V gene: TRBV2; CDR3 protein: CASKRGQGTSDEQYF; CDR3 DNA: TGTGCCAGCAAGCGTGGGCAGGGGACTTCCGACGAGCAGTACTTC
J gene: TRBJ2-3; clone size: NA; D gene: TRBD2; V gene: TRBV5-1; CDR3 protein: CASSSSLAGGQGAQYF; CDR3 DNA: TGCGCCAGCAGCTCGTCACTAGCGGGGGGGCAGGGTGCGCAGTATTTT
J gene: TRBJ1-2; clone size: NA; D gene: NA; V gene: TRBV20-1; CDR3 protein: CSARDPREGYTF; CDR3 DNA: TGCAGTGCTAGGGACCCCAGGGAGGGCTACACCTTC
J gene: TRBJ2-7; clone size: NA; D gene: TRBD2; V gene: TRBV6-6; CDR3 protein: CASSYHSRLADYEQYF; CDR3 DNA: TGTGCCAGCAGTTATCATAGCCGACTAGCGGACTACGAGCAGTACTTC
J gene: TRBJ1-1; clone size: NA; D gene: NA; V gene: TRBV6-1; CDR3 protein: CASNFGQGYTEAFF; CDR3 DNA: TGTGCCAGCAATTTCGGCCAGGGCTACACTGAAGCTTTCTTT
J gene: TRBJ1-2; clone size: NA; D gene: TRBD1; V gene: TRBV6-1; CDR3 protein: CASSVRPGTGFSYGYTF; CDR3 DNA: TGTGCCAGCAGTGTCCGCCCGGGGACAGGGTTTTCCTATGGCTACACCTTC
J gene: TRBJ2-3; clone size: many; D gene: NA; V gene: TRBV7-2; CDR3 protein: CASSPQGLDTQYF; CDR3 DNA: TGTGCCAGCAGCCCGCAAGGTTTGGATACGCAGTATTTT
J gene: TRBJ2-1; clone size: few; D gene: TRBD2; V gene: TRBV29-1; CDR3 protein: CTGRAISYNEQFF; CDR3 DNA: TGCACCGGGAGGGCGATCTCCTACAATGAGCAGTTCTTC
J gene: TRBJ2-1; clone size: once; D gene: TRBD2; V gene: TRBV5-1; CDR3 protein: CASSHFLAGETYNEQFF; CDR3 DNA: TGCGCCAGCAGCCACTTCCTAGCGGGGGAAACCTACAATGAGCAGTTCTTC
J gene: TRBJ1-2; clone size: NA; D gene: NA; V gene: TRBV5-1; CDR3 protein: CASSLAAADYGYTF; CDR3 DNA: TGCGCCAGCAGCTTGGCGGCGGCCGACTATGGCTACACCTTC
J gene: TRBJ2-1; clone size: many; D gene: TRBD2; V gene: TRBV29-1; CDR3 protein: CSVERLAANNEQFF; CDR3 DNA: TGCAGCGTTGAGAGGCTAGCGGCAAACAATGAGCAGTTCTTC